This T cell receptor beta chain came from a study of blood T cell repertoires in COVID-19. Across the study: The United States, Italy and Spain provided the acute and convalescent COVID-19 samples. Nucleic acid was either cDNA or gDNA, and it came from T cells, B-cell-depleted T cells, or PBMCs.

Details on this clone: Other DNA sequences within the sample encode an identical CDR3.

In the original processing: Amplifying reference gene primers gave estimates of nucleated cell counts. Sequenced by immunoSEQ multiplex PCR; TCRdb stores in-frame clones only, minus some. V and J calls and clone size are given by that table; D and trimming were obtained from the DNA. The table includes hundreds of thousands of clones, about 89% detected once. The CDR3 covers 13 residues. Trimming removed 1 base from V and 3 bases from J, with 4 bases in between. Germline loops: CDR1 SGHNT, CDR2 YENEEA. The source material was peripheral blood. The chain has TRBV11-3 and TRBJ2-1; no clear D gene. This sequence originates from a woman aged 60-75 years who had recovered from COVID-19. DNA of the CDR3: TGTGCCAGCAGCTTAGCAGGCTACAATGAGCAGTTCTTC. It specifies CASSLAGYNEQFF.